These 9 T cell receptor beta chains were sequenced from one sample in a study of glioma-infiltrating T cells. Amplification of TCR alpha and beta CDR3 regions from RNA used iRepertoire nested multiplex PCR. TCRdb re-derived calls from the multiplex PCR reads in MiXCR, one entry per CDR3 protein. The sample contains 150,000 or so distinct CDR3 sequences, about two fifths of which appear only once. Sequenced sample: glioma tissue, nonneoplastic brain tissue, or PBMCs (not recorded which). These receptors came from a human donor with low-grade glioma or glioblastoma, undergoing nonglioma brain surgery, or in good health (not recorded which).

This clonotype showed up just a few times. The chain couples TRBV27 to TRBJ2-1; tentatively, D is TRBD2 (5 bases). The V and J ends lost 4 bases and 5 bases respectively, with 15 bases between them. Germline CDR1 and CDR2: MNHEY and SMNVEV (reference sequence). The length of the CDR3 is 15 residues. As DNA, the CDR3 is TGTGCCAGCAGTTCCCCAGGTACCGGGGACAATGAGCAGTTCTTC. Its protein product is CASSSPGTGDNEQFF.

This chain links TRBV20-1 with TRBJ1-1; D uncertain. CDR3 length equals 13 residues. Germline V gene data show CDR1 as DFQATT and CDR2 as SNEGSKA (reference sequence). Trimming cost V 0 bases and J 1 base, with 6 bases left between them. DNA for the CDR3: TGCAGTGCTAGAGATGGCAGGAACACTGAAGCTTTCTTT. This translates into CSARDGRNTEAFF.

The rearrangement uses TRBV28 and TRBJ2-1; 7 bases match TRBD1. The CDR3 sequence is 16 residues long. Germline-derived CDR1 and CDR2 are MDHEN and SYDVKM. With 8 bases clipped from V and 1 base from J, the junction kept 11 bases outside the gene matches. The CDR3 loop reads CASLWGQGVSYNEQFF. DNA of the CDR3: TGTGCCAGCCTATGGGGTCAGGGGGTGTCCTACAATGAGCAGTTCTTC.

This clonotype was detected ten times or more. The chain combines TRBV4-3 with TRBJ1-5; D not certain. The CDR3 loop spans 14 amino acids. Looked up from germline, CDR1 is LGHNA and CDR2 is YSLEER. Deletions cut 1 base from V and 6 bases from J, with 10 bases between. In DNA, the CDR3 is TGCGCCAGCAGCCAAGGCCGGGCTCCTCAGCCCCAGCATTTT. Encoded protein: CASSQGRAPQPQHF.

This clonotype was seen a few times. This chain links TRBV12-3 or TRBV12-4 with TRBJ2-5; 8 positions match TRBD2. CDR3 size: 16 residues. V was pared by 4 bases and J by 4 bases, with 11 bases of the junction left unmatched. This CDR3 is CASSSNEAGVVETQYF. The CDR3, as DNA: TGTGCCAGCAGTTCCAACGAAGCGGGAGTCGTAGAGACCCAGTACTTC.

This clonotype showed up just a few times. In DNA, the CDR3 is TGCAGTGCTAGTAGCGACAGAGAACGGGCTTTCTTT. It translates to CSASSDRERAFF. This chain uses TRBV20-1 with TRBJ1-1, with TRBD1 as a possible D gene (5 bases). The germline gives CDR1 DFQATT, CDR2 SNEGSKA (reference sequence). V was clipped by 3 bases and J by 11 bases, with 16 bases between them. The CDR3 length is 12 residues.

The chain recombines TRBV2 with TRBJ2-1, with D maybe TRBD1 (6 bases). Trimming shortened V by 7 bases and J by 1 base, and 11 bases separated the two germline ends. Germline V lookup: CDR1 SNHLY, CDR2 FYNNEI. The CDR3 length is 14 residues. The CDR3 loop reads CASMGRGSYNEQFF. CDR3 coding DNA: TGTGCCAGCATGGGCAGGGGATCCTACAATGAGCAGTTCTTC.

The DNA for the CDR3 is TGTGCCAGCAGTGGGCCTGCTACGGGGGGCAAAATATACAATGAGCAGTTCTTC. As protein: CASSGPATGGKIYNEQFF. The chain employs TRBV2 and TRBJ2-1; maybe TRBD2 (7 bases). The CDR3 consists of 18 residues. The V gene's germline CDR1 is SNHLY and CDR2 FYNNEI. The ends were cut back, 4 bases at V and 4 bases at J, with 23 bases in the middle.

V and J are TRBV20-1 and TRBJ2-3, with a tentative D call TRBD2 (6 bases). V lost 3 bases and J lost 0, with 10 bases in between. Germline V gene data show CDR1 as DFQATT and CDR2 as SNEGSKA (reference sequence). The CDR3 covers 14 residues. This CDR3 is CSASASASTDTQYF. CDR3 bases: TGCAGTGCTAGCGCTAGCGCTAGCACAGATACGCAGTATTTT.